The T cell receptor beta chain described here comes from a study of persistence of HIV-infected CD4 T cells. General observations from the study: Degenerate expanded CDR3beta sequences were enriched among CMV- and Gag-responding cells. TCR analyses could not target the rare provirus-carrying CMV-responding cells.

An overlapping HIV-1 Gag peptide pool stimulated these cells at 0.75 to 1 ug/peptide/mL. Sorting of responding CD4+ T cells relied on upregulated CD40 ligand together with CD69. Stimulated PBMCs had first been depleted of CD8+ T cells. Looked up from germline, CDR1 is MNHEY and CDR2 is SVGEGT. Trimming left V 0 bases short and J 8 bases short, with 19 bases between. CDR3 length equals 16 residues. The libraries were made with immunoSEQ version 4 in survey mode. Sequencing used immunoSEQ multiplex PCR; TCRdb keeps in-frame clones, though not all of them. The sample shows 23,000 or so clones, roughly 70% of them seen only once. This clone was recorded once. No antigen is known for it.

The TCR originated in an adult man with HIV who was CMV-seropositive. This specimen consisted of CD4+ T cells sorted from PBMCs after approximately 20-hour stimulation, obtained from a patient who received antiretroviral therapy. This chain uses TRBV6-2 or TRBV6-3 with TRBJ1-2, with a weak D call TRBD1 (5 bases). Written as DNA, the CDR3 is TGTGCCAGCAGTTACTCGACCTCCGGGACTCGCAAAGGCTACACCTTC. As protein: CASSYSTSGTRKGYTF.